This T cell receptor (beta chain) was captured by sequencing in a study of blood T cell repertoires in COVID-19. Study context: T cells, B-cell-depleted T cells, or PBMCs provided the cDNA or gDNA that served as material.

Authors' data handling: Reference gene primer amplification gave nucleated cell count estimates. Assay: immunoSEQ multiplex PCR; the TCRdb copy retains only in-frame clones and omits some. That table is the source of V, J and clone size, and D and trimming were worked out from the DNA. In the table there are some 43,000 clones, 87% of which are singletons. The sequencing input was peripheral blood. The sequence was obtained from a human donor in a cohort sampled during active COVID-19.

CDR3 region: CASRQWNTEAFF. The CDR3 DNA is TGTGCCAGCAGGCAGTGGAACACTGAAGCTTTCTTT. The V call is TRBV28, the J call TRBJ1-1; no reliable D call. The V end lost 6 bases, the J end lost 1 base, and 6 bases lay between the germline ends. This CDR3 has 12 residues. Germline loops: CDR1 MDHEN, CDR2 SYDVKM.